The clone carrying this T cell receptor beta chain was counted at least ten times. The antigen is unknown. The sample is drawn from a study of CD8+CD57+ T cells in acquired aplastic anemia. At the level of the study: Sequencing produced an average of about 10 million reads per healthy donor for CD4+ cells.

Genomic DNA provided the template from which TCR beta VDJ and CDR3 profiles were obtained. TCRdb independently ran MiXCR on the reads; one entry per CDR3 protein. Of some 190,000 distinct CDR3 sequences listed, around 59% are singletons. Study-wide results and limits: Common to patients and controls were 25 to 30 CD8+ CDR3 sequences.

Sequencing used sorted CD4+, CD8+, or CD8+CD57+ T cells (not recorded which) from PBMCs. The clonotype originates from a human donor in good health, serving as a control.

CDR3 region: CASSHLDRAGGYTF. The CDR3 coding sequence is TGTGCCAGCAGCCATCTGGACAGGGCAGGTGGCTACACCTTC. V usage is TRBV4-2 and J usage is TRBJ1-2; 8 nucleotides line up with TRBD1. Germline V gives CDR1 LGHNA, CDR2 YNFKEQ. The V and J ends lost 3 bases and 7 bases, in that order; junction bases with no gene match: 7. The CDR3 covers 14 residues.